What follows is one T cell receptor (beta chain) and its context. Original data processing: Amplification of reference gene primers was used by the study to estimate nucleated cell counts. Produced via immunoSEQ multiplex PCR; TCRdb's table is partial and in-frame only. The D gene and trimming were derived from the DNA, and the V and J assignments and clone size from that table. This sample has 200,000 to 250,000 clones, with around 83% found just once. The data were obtained in a study of blood T cell repertoires in COVID-19. Study-wide background: The United States, Italy and Spain provided the acute and convalescent COVID-19 samples. Sources were T cells, B-cell-depleted T cells, or PBMCs; the material itself was cDNA or gDNA.

V lost 6 bases to trimming and J lost 4 bases, with 10 bases between them. CDR3 length: 13 amino acids. Germline CDR1 reads SNHLY; CDR2 reads FYNNEI. The V call is TRBV2, the J call TRBJ1-3; TRBD1 is a possible D gene (5 bases). The sample taken for sequencing was peripheral blood. The sequence came from a woman in her fifties or sixties with acute or convalescent COVID-19. Here the CDR3 reads CASRQGLGNTIYF. In DNA form, the CDR3 reads TGTGCCAGCAGGCAGGGTCTCGGAAACACCATATATTTT.